The 10 T cell receptor beta chains given below trace back to one sample, sequenced in a study of regulatory T cells in long-lasting Graves disease. Combining iRepertoire HTBI primers with Arm-PCR of CDR3 regions, the authors built TCR beta libraries. MiXCR, run by TCRdb on the multiplex PCR reads, gives a single entry per CDR3 protein. The sample consists of 350,000 to 450,000 distinct CDR3 sequences, over 15% of them appearing once. As for time point: newly diagnosed GD, antithyroid drugs for less than 3 months. Following extraction of RNA from PBMCs, that RNA was used to make the TCR library. The same data also contributed to another study, on T cells in Graves' hyperthyroidism and ophthalmopathy.

Sequenced here: peripheral blood mononuclear cells (PBMCs), sampled at new diagnosis, from a patient treated with antithyroid drugs. The receptors come from a man aged 35-49 years with Graves disease.

This clonotype was seen a single time. A read error may be the cause here, since a much bigger clone is one base away. The chain combines TRBV7-8 with TRBJ2-7; D remains ambiguous. Trimming removed 1 base from V and 7 bases from J, with 14 bases in between. The V gene's germline CDR1 is SGHVS and CDR2 FQNEAQ. This CDR3 spans 14 amino acids. This CDR3 reads CASSLGTRAHEQYF. The CDR3 DNA is TGTGCCAGCAGCTTAGGTACCCGTGCCCATGAGCAGTACTTC.

In its sample, this clonotype was seen many times. This chain links TRBV12-3 or TRBV12-4 with TRBJ2-2; unclear D gene. With 6 bases removed from V and 4 bases from J, the gap between germline ends came to 9 bases. The length of the CDR3 is 13 residues. The CDR3 reads CASRPQSTGELFF. The CDR3 coding sequence is TGTGCCAGCAGACCACAGTCCACCGGGGAGCTGTTTTTT.

This clonotype showed up many times. The chain links TRBV12-3 or TRBV12-4 to TRBJ2-2; D is unclear. This CDR3 has 16 residues. Between the trimmed V and J ends, which lost 3 bases and 6 bases, there was a span of 17 bases. The CDR3 nucleotides read TGTGCCAGCAGTTTCGGCATCCTAGGGCGTTCCGGGGAGCTGTTTTTT. Its translation is CASSFGILGRSGELFF.

There are many counts of this clonotype. The chain uses TRBV7-9 and TRBJ2-2, with D possibly being TRBD2 (5 bases). The V end lost 4 bases, the J end lost 7 bases, and 16 bases lay between the germline ends. The CDR3 consists of 15 residues. CDR1 SEHNR and CDR2 FQNEAQ come from the germline V gene (reference sequence). The CDR3 sequence is CASSSSKGESGELFF. CDR3 DNA: TGTGCCAGCAGCTCTTCTAAGGGAGAGAGCGGGGAGCTGTTTTTT.

This clonotype was counted ten times or more. The V gene is TRBV20-1, the J gene TRBJ2-7; D perhaps matches TRBD1 (6 bases). The CDR3 runs 12 residues. Germline V gene lookup returns CDR1 DFQATT and CDR2 SNEGSKA (reference sequence). V lost 3 bases to trimming and J lost 12 bases, with 18 bases between them. CDR3 sequence reads: CSASQATGLGYF. CDR3 bases: TGCAGTGCTAGCCAGGCTACAGGGCTGGGGTACTTC.

This clonotype was seen only a few times. The V call is TRBV2, the J call TRBJ2-5; 7 bases fit TRBD2. The CDR3 is 13 residues long. J gave up 5 bases and V 1 base, and 1 base lay outside the gene matches. Germline values: CDR1 SNHLY, CDR2 FYNNEI. The CDR3 loop is CASSEGGGETQYF. In nucleotides, the CDR3 is TGTGCCAGCAGTGAAGGGGGAGGGGAGACCCAGTACTTC.

CDR3 sequence (DNA): TGTGCCACCAGTTCCGGGACAGGGAAGGGCACAGATACGCAGTATTTT. Protein product: CATSSGTGKGTDTQYF. The chain uses TRBV15 and TRBJ2-3, with 9 bases aligning to TRBD1. There are 16 residues in the CDR3. In germline, CDR1 is LNHNV, CDR2 YYDKDF (reference sequence). Trimming removed 6 bases from V and 1 base from J; junction bases left unmatched: 8.

This clonotype has ten or more counts. The chain employs TRBV7-2 and TRBJ1-1; D is ambiguous. The germline V gene has CDR1 SGHTA and CDR2 FQGNSA. The V gene lost 4 bases and the J gene lost 3 bases, with 3 bases spanning the gap. The CDR3 has 11 amino acids. Written as DNA, the CDR3 is TGTGCCAGCAGCTCCTACACTGAAGCTTTCTTT. This gives the protein CASSSYTEAFF. Using reference TRBV7-2 and TRBJ1-1 for the parts outside the CDR3, the full variable domain is GAGVSQSPSNKVTEKGKDVELRCDPISGHTALYWYRQSLGQGLEFLIYFQGNSAPDKSGLPSDRFSAERTGGSVSTLTIQRTQQEDSAVYLCASSSYTEAFFGQGTRLTVV.

This clonotype was detected only a few times. The rearrangement uses TRBV24-1 and TRBJ1-3; TRBD1 is a possible D gene (6 bases). Germline V CDR1 and CDR2: KGHDR, SFDVKD. CDR3 length equals 15 residues. Trimming took off 5 bases at V and 4 bases at J, with 14 bases between the two ends. CDR3 loop: CATSAGTGRGNTIYF. As DNA, the CDR3 is TGTGCCACCAGTGCAGGAACAGGGCGAGGAAACACCATATATTTT.

The chain couples TRBV14 to TRBJ2-5; the D is unclear. The CDR3 length is 11 residues. Trimming pared 3 bases from V and 4 bases from J, leaving 3 bases between. Germline CDR1 is SGHDN and CDR2 is FVKESK. The DNA for the CDR3 is TGTGCCAGCAGCCACCGAGAGACCCAGTACTTC. This translates into CASSHRETQYF.